This T cell receptor (beta chain) appears in the sequencing data of a study of blood T cell repertoires in COVID-19. The wider study: The study drew acute and convalescent COVID-19 samples from the United States, Italy and Spain.

Germline V lookup: CDR1 SGHRS, CDR2 YFSETQ. There are 16 residues in the CDR3. V was clipped by 0 bases and J by 3 bases; unmatched bases: 5. The authors' processing: Amplifying reference gene primers gave estimates of nucleated cell counts. The table came from immunoSEQ multiplex PCR; TCRdb's copy has only in-frame clones and leaves some out. V and J calls and clone size are copied from that table; D and trimming were computed from the DNA. Of some 450,000 clones listed, roughly 89% are singletons. This clonotype was sampled from a man between 18 and 29 years old with COVID-19, enrolled during active disease. The rearrangement uses TRBV5-1 and TRBJ2-3; 9 bases match TRBD1. Material: peripheral blood. CDR3 in amino acids: CASSLAPGQGTDTQYF. CDR3 DNA sequence: TGCGCCAGCAGCTTGGCCCCAGGACAGGGGACAGATACGCAGTATTTT. Full variable domain (missing parts from reference TRBV5-1 and TRBJ2-3): KAGVTQTPRYLIKTRGQQVTLSCSPISGHRSVSWYQQTPGQGLQFLFEYFSETQRNKGNFPGRFSGRQFSNSRSEMNVSTLELGDSALYLCASSLAPGQGTDTQYFGPGTRLTVL.